This T cell receptor (beta chain) was found in a study of T cell responses to AZD1222 COVID-19 vaccine. Generated by immunoSEQ multiplex PCR, the TCRdb table keeps only in-frame clones and is missing some. This sample has 120,000 to 150,000 clones, with roughly 93% found just once. Germline assignment: CDR1 MRHNA and CDR2 SNTAGT. This CDR3 region has 13 residues. V lost 2 bases and J 8 bases, leaving 12 bases between the germline ends. The study's findings and limits: The sample set comprised mostly white British donors with more females, and clonal diversity was possibly underestimated.

As concerns this clone: Its antigen is unknown.

This clonotype originated in an adult who received the AZD1222 COVID-19 vaccine. The rearrangement joins TRBV6-4 to TRBJ1-2, with unresolved D. The sequenced sample was peripheral blood, obtained 28 days after the second AZD1222 dose. The CDR3 nucleotides are TGTGCCAGCAGTGACGGGCCCAGCAGCGGCTACACCTTC. Translating gives CASSDGPSSGYTF.